Listed here are 15 T cell receptor beta chains from one sample, sequenced in a study of blood T cell repertoires in COVID-19. The table came from immunoSEQ multiplex PCR; TCRdb's copy has only in-frame clones and leaves some out. The table records fewer than 500,000 clones, more than 75% of them present only once. The specimen was peripheral blood. Receptors were obtained from a human donor with acute or convalescent COVID-19. The donor label of this sample is uncertain.

V and J are TRBV18 and TRBJ2-7; TRBD1 aligns across 7 bases. Trimming cost V 3 bases and J 1 base; bases outside gene matches: 3. CDR1 and CDR2 (germline): KGHSH, LQKENI. CDR3 size: 14 residues. The CDR3 sequence: CASSPWGQSYEQYF. For the CDR3, the DNA is TGTGCCAGCTCACCGTGGGGACAGTCCTACGAGCAGTACTTC.

This clone is a singleton in its sample. The rearrangement joins TRBV5-6 to TRBJ1-3, with a weak D call TRBD1 (6 bases). The V and J ends lost 8 bases and 2 bases respectively, with 14 bases between them. The germline CDR1 and CDR2 sequences are SGHDT and YYEEEE. The CDR3 covers 14 residues. Here the CDR3 DNA reads TGTGCCAGTACACAGGGTTTGGCTGGAAACACCATATATTTT. It specifies CASTQGLAGNTIYF.

The chain is built from TRBV5-5 and TRBJ2-7; TRBD2 aligns across 7 bases. In germline, CDR1 is SGHKS, CDR2 YYEKEE (reference sequence). With 4 bases clipped from V and 9 bases from J, the junction kept 7 bases outside the gene matches. The CDR3 runs to 12 residues. Here the CDR3 reads CASSHKPGGQYF. Here the CDR3 DNA reads TGTGCCAGCAGCCACAAGCCGGGGGGGCAGTACTTC.

The chain uses TRBV7-8 and TRBJ2-2; 7 bases match TRBD1. The germline V gene encodes CDR1 SGHVS and CDR2 FQNEAQ. The trim removed 7 bases at V and 0 bases at J, leaving 11 bases unmatched. The length of the CDR3 is 17 residues. The CDR3 loop reads CASTRKPGQPNTGELFF. The CDR3 nucleotides are TGTGCCAGCACCCGTAAGCCGGGACAGCCGAACACCGGGGAGCTGTTTTTT. The full variable domain, completed using reference TRBV7-8 and TRBJ2-2, is GAGVSQSPRYKVAKRGQDVALRCDPISGHVSLFWYQQALGQGPEFLTYFQNEAQLDKSGLPSDRFFAERPEGSVSTLKIQRTQQEDSAVYLCASTRKPGQPNTGELFFGEGSRLTVL.

The genes are TRBV18 and TRBJ2-5; no clear D gene. V lost 0 bases, J lost 5 bases, and 7 bases lay in between. The CDR3 is 13 residues long. In germline, CDR1 is KGHSH, CDR2 LQKENI. The CDR3 region has the DNA TGTGCCAGCTCACCACCTCTTGAGGAGACCCAGTACTTC. This codes for CASSPPLEETQYF.

About this clone itself: Other nucleotide sequences from this sample produce the same CDR3. This rearrangement joins TRBV19 to TRBJ2-7, with D possibly TRBD2 on 5 matching bases. This CDR3 spans 13 amino acids. Germline V lookup: CDR1 LNHDA, CDR2 SQIVND (reference sequence). Trimming shortened V by 3 bases and J by 1 base, and 7 bases separated the two germline ends. Here the CDR3 reads CASSIGNSYEQYF. The CDR3 region has the DNA TGTGCCAGTAGTATCGGGAATTCCTACGAGCAGTACTTC.

V and J are TRBV7-2 and TRBJ1-6; a weak D match, TRBD1 (6 bases). V was pared by 5 bases and J by 1 base, with 15 bases between. Germline CDR1 SGHTA, CDR2 FQGNSA. There are 17 residues in the CDR3. The CDR3: CASSLGGPGSYNSPLHF. Here the CDR3 DNA reads TGTGCCAGCAGCCTCGGGGGGCCTGGGTCCTATAATTCACCCCTCCACTTT.

V usage is TRBV24-1 and J usage is TRBJ2-5; no definite D call. V gave up 10 bases and J gave up 4 bases, with 9 bases separating them. This CDR3 has 11 residues. Germline CDR1 is KGHDR and CDR2 is SFDVKD. CDR3 residues: CATGALETQYF. For the CDR3, the DNA is TGTGCCACAGGAGCTCTAGAGACCCAGTACTTC.

The chain joins TRBV5-1 to TRBJ2-3; no reliable D call. The CDR3 spans 16 residues. V lost 0 bases, J lost 0 bases, and 11 bases lay in between. Per the germline V gene, CDR1 is SGHRS and CDR2 is YFSETQ. The CDR3 protein is CASSLEAAPSTDTQYF. The CDR3 DNA reads TGCGCCAGCAGCTTGGAGGCGGCCCCAAGCACAGATACGCAGTATTTT.

This rearrangement joins TRBV11-2 to TRBJ2-1; the D gene is possibly TRBD1 (5 bases). In germline, CDR1 is SGHAT, CDR2 FQNNGV. Trimming pared 1 base from V and 0 bases from J, leaving 7 bases between. The CDR3 length is 15 residues. CDR3 nucleotides: TGTGCCAGCAGCTTAGGGACACCCTCCTACAATGAGCAGTTCTTC. This encodes CASSLGTPSYNEQFF.

The chain employs TRBV5-1 and TRBJ2-5; D might be TRBD2 (7 bases). Germline CDR1 reads SGHRS; CDR2 reads YFSETQ. The germline V and J ends were trimmed by 0 bases and 5 bases, with 17 bases remaining between them. CDR3 length: 16 amino acids. The CDR3 sequence is CASSLDRGARGETQYF. DNA of the CDR3: TGCGCCAGCAGCTTGGACCGGGGGGCGAGAGGGGAGACCCAGTACTTC. Full variable domain (remainder filled in from reference TRBV5-1 and TRBJ2-5): KAGVTQTPRYLIKTRGQQVTLSCSPISGHRSVSWYQQTPGQGLQFLFEYFSETQRNKGNFPGRFSGRQFSNSRSEMNVSTLELGDSALYLCASSLDRGARGETQYFGPGTRLLVL.

The chain links TRBV30 to TRBJ1-5; the D is unclear. CDR1 is GTSNPN, CDR2 SVGIG, per germline (reference sequence). V was pared by 0 bases and J by 5 bases, with 8 bases between. The CDR3 covers 13 residues. The chain's CDR3 is CAWSVHVDQPQHF. The CDR3 DNA sequence: TGTGCCTGGAGTGTACATGTGGATCAGCCCCAGCATTTT.

V gene TRBV5-1 combines with J gene TRBJ1-2, with D perhaps matching TRBD1 (5 bases). There are 18 residues in the CDR3. Per germline, CDR1 SGHRS and CDR2 YFSETQ. V lost 0 bases and J lost 4, with 22 bases in between. The CDR3, as DNA: TGCGCCAGCAGCTTGGTGTCCGGACACCTCAACTTCTTCTATGGCTACACCTTC. Translating it yields CASSLVSGHLNFFYGYTF.

The chain couples TRBV5-1 to TRBJ2-2, with 10 bases matching TRBD2. This CDR3 region has 19 residues. V was clipped by 0 bases and J by 5 bases; unmatched bases: 13. The germline V gene encodes CDR1 SGHRS and CDR2 YFSETQ. This CDR3 is CASSLALSGGTHPTGELFF. CDR3 coding DNA: TGCGCCAGCAGCTTGGCTCTTAGCGGGGGGACCCACCCAACCGGGGAGCTGTTTTTT. Using reference TRBV5-1 and TRBJ2-2 for the parts outside the CDR3, the full variable domain is KAGVTQTPRYLIKTRGQQVTLSCSPISGHRSVSWYQQTPGQGLQFLFEYFSETQRNKGNFPGRFSGRQFSNSRSEMNVSTLELGDSALYLCASSLALSGGTHPTGELFFGEGSRLTVL.

This chain joins TRBV9 and TRBJ2-1, with TRBD1 identical over 9 bases. CDR3 length: 15 residues. Germline V gene sequence: CDR1 SGDLS, CDR2 YYNGEE. Trimming removed 4 bases from V and 4 bases from J; junction bases left unmatched: 6. CDR3 loop: CASSWTGVPYNEQFF. The CDR3 DNA reads as TGTGCCAGCAGCTGGACAGGGGTTCCTTACAATGAGCAGTTCTTC. Drawing the rest from reference TRBV9 and TRBJ2-1, the complete variable domain is DSGVTQTPKHLITATGQRVTLRCSPRSGDLSVYWYQQSLDQGLQFLIQYYNGEERAKGNILERFSAQQFPDLHSELNLSSLELGDSALYFCASSWTGVPYNEQFFGPGTRLTVL.